This T cell receptor (beta chain) was captured by sequencing in a study of control samples from healthy donors and cancer patients. The protocol was immunoSEQ multiplex PCR, while the TCRdb copy is restricted to in-frame clones and leaves out a portion. The sample has tens of thousands of clones, roughly nine tenths seen once. Looked up from germline, CDR1 is SGHNT and CDR2 is YYREEE (reference sequence). V was trimmed by 1 base and J by 4 bases, leaving 9 bases between them. CDR3 length equals 14 residues. The TCR sequence derives from a woman between 65 and 79 years old in good health. Input material: blood. J is TRBJ1-5 and V is TRBV5-4, with a tentative D call TRBD1 (6 bases). CDR3 in amino acids: CASSLWGPNQPQHF. DNA for the CDR3: TGTGCCAGCAGCTTGTGGGGGCCAAATCAGCCCCAGCATTTT.